This passage covers 18 T cell receptor beta chains from one sample sequenced in a study of blood T cell repertoires in COVID-19. Sequencing was performed with immunoSEQ multiplex PCR; in TCRdb, only in-frame clones are kept and a portion is missing. The top ten hold about 1% of the sample, which has a few hundred thousand clones, roughly 90% seen once. The sample taken for sequencing was PBMCs or T cells enriched from blood (not recorded which). The receptors shown here come from a woman aged 25 to 45 who had recovered from COVID-19.

The chain employs TRBV9 and TRBJ1-2, with 8 bases that match TRBD1. In germline, CDR1 is SGDLS, CDR2 YYNGEE. The CDR3 covers 16 residues. V shed 3 bases and J 5 bases; nucleotides not matched to a gene: 12. CDR3 nucleotides: TGTGCCAGCAGCGCCAGCCGACAGGGGAGGCCTTATGGCTACACCTTC. The encoded protein is CASSASRQGRPYGYTF. The full variable domain, in which reference TRBV9 and TRBJ1-2 provide the parts outside the CDR3, is DSGVTQTPKHLITATGQRVTLRCSPRSGDLSVYWYQQSLDQGLQFLIQYYNGEERAKGNILERFSAQQFPDLHSELNLSSLELGDSALYFCASSASRQGRPYGYTFGSGTRLTVV.

J is TRBJ2-7 and V is TRBV28; D is uncertain. Germline V CDR1 and CDR2: MDHEN, SYDVKM. The CDR3 runs 16 residues. The V end lost 3 bases, the J end lost 0 bases, and 15 bases lay between the germline ends. The CDR3 coding sequence is TGTGCCAGCAGTTTCTCCCCTTCTGACAACTCCTACGAGCAGTACTTC. Its protein product is CASSFSPSDNSYEQYF.

The chain is built from TRBV15 and TRBJ1-1; 10 positions match TRBD1. Germline CDR1 and CDR2: LNHNV and YYDKDF (reference sequence). CDR3 length equals 17 residues. J was trimmed by 4 bases and V by 1 base; bases with no gene match: 9. The chain's CDR3 is CATSRARPGQGGTEAFF. The DNA of the CDR3 is TGTGCCACCAGCAGAGCTCGGCCCGGACAGGGGGGCACTGAAGCTTTCTTT.

The chain has TRBV5-1 and TRBJ2-7, with 9 positions matching TRBD1. J was trimmed by 6 bases and V by 3 bases; bases with no gene match: 4. CDR1 is SGHRS, CDR2 YFSETQ, per germline. The CDR3 spans 13 residues. The CDR3 region has the DNA TGCGCCAGCAGCTGGGAGACAGGGGGCGAGCAGTACTTC. It translates to CASSWETGGEQYF.

The chain carries TRBV19 and TRBJ2-3; TRBD1 aligns across 9 bases. Trimming at V came to 7 bases and at J to 6 bases, leaving 14 bases not matched to a gene. CDR1 and CDR2 from the germline V gene are LNHDA and SQIVND (reference sequence). The CDR3 covers 16 residues. The DNA of the CDR3 is TGTGCCAGTAAAAGCTGGGGACAGGGTGGTTACGATACGCAGTATTTT. Its translation is CASKSWGQGGYDTQYF.

The rearrangement joins TRBV19 to TRBJ2-7, with 11 bases aligning to TRBD1. The junction had 4 bases not matched to a gene; V was cut back by 6 bases and J by 0 bases. Germline V CDR1 and CDR2: LNHDA, SQIVND (reference sequence). The CDR3 sequence is 15 residues long. CDR3 DNA: TGTGCCAGTAGCCCTGGACAGGGGGCCTCCTACGAGCAGTACTTC. Amino acids: CASSPGQGASYEQYF.

V gene TRBV27 combines with J gene TRBJ2-4, with a tentative D call TRBD2 (7 bases). Germline V CDR1 and CDR2: MNHEY, SMNVEV (reference sequence). This CDR3 has 17 residues. Trimming pared 2 bases from V and 2 bases from J, leaving 16 bases between. CDR3 residues: CASSLGGGGVSKNIQYF. CDR3 nucleotide sequence: TGTGCCAGCAGTTTAGGGGGGGGCGGGGTATCCAAAAACATTCAGTACTTC.

The gene calls are TRBV5-1 and TRBJ1-4; tentative D call: TRBD1 (6 bases). Germline loops: CDR1 SGHRS, CDR2 YFSETQ. CDR3 length: 14 amino acids. V lost 1 base and J lost 8, with 12 bases in between. DNA of the CDR3: TGCGCCAGCAGCTTGAGGGGGATTCGGGAAAAACTGTTTTTT. Its translation: CASSLRGIREKLFF. The entire variable domain, with the rest obtained from reference TRBV5-1 and TRBJ1-4, is as follows: KAGVTQTPRYLIKTRGQQVTLSCSPISGHRSVSWYQQTPGQGLQFLFEYFSETQRNKGNFPGRFSGRQFSNSRSEMNVSTLELGDSALYLCASSLRGIREKLFFGSGTQLSVL.

This clone was picked up a small number of times. The genes are TRBV5-1 and TRBJ1-2; D is unresolved. Germline-derived CDR1 and CDR2 are SGHRS and YFSETQ. V lost 5 bases, J lost 0 bases, and 8 bases lay in between. The CDR3 is made up of 13 amino acids. The DNA of the CDR3 is TGCGCCAGCAGTTCACAGCCTAACTATGGCTACACCTTC. It is translated as CASSSQPNYGYTF.

V usage is TRBV10-3 and J usage is TRBJ1-5; 8 bases line up with TRBD1. Trimming removed 4 bases from V and 2 bases from J; junction bases left unmatched: 7. Germline CDR1 reads ENHRY; CDR2 reads SYGVKD. The CDR3 spans 16 residues. CDR3 DNA: TGTGCCATCAGTGCCAATCCGGGACAGGGCAATCAGCCCCAGCATTTT. Its protein product is CAISANPGQGNQPQHF.

The chain joins TRBV6-1 to TRBJ1-2; D is uncertain. The CDR3 has 16 amino acids. Germline lookup yields CDR1 MNHNS and CDR2 SASEGT. The germline V and J ends were trimmed by 0 bases and 1 base, with 12 bases remaining between them. CDR3 nucleotides: TGTGCCAGCAGTGAAGCGTACGAGAGGAGTAACTATGGCTACACCTTC. Protein product: CASSEAYERSNYGYTF.

V and J are TRBV4-3 and TRBJ2-3; 15 positions agree with TRBD2. Germline CDR1 and CDR2: LGHNA and YSLEER. V shed 3 bases and J 0 bases; nucleotides not matched to a gene: 7. This CDR3 spans 19 amino acids. The CDR3 sequence: CASSHGTSGGTSSTDTQYF. The CDR3 bases are TGCGCCAGCAGCCACGGGACTAGCGGGGGGACCTCTAGCACAGATACGCAGTATTTT.

This chain's CDR3 is CASSSRLGQQGMEQFF. The CDR3 DNA follows: TGTGCCAGCAGCTCCCGCCTGGGGCAACAGGGGATGGAACAGTTCTTC. V gene TRBV7-9 combines with J gene TRBJ2-1; 7 bases line up with TRBD1. CDR1 is SEHNR, CDR2 FQNEAQ, per germline (reference sequence). V gave up 4 bases and J gave up 13 bases; unmatched junction bases: 19. The CDR3 totals 16 residues.

The chain has TRBV28 and TRBJ1-5; D not resolved. The length of the CDR3 is 17 residues. CDR1 MDHEN and CDR2 SYDVKM come from the germline V gene. V lost 7 bases and J 1 base, leaving 20 bases between the germline ends. The CDR3 sequence is CASTNPRVRESNQPQHF. The CDR3 bases are TGTGCCAGCACCAACCCGAGGGTCCGGGAAAGCAATCAGCCCCAGCATTTT.

The rearrangement uses TRBV18 and TRBJ2-2; D gene ambiguous. Trimming took 5 bases from V and 2 from J, leaving 9 bases between them. Germline V gene lookup returns CDR1 KGHSH and CDR2 LQKENI. This CDR3 comprises 14 residues. CDR3 in amino acids: CASSLTINTGELFF. CDR3 in DNA: TGTGCCAGCTCATTAACAATTAACACCGGGGAGCTGTTTTTT.

The J gene is TRBJ2-3, the V gene TRBV27; the D is unclear. Trimming stripped 8 bases from V and 3 bases from J, with 12 bases between. The CDR3 totals 13 residues. Germline V lookup: CDR1 MNHEY, CDR2 SMNVEV (reference sequence). The CDR3 region is CASRPYGTDTQYF. CDR3 DNA: TGTGCCAGCCGCCCATACGGGACAGATACGCAGTATTTT.

The genes are TRBV27 and TRBJ2-3; 7 nucleotides align to TRBD2. The germline V gene encodes CDR1 MNHEY and CDR2 SMNVEV (reference sequence). The CDR3 is 16 amino acids. V was pared by 3 bases and J by 1 base, with 7 bases of the junction left unmatched. The CDR3 sequence: CASSFLLGGGTDTQYF. The DNA of the CDR3 is TGTGCCAGCAGTTTTCTCTTGGGGGGGGGCACAGATACGCAGTATTTT.

The rearrangement uses TRBV30 and TRBJ1-1; 8 bases are shared with TRBD1. The germline V gene encodes CDR1 GTSNPN and CDR2 SVGIG (reference sequence). This CDR3 region has 12 residues. After removal of 2 bases from V and 6 bases from J, the junction contained 2 bases not matched to a gene. The CDR3 DNA follows: TGTGCCTGGAGTACAGGGGGAGCTGAAGCTTTCTTT. This encodes CAWSTGGAEAFF.